The clone carrying this T cell receptor (beta chain) appeared a few times. Its target is unknown. Reverse transcribing all isolated RNA meant expressed TCRB transcripts were sequenced. Assay used: immunoSEQ multiplex PCR; TCRdb lists only in-frame clones, some missing. This table has hundreds of thousands of clones, around an eighth appearing once. Blood was collected once per donor into heparin, averaging about 116 mL. Based on CD45RO/CCR7/CD25/CD127/CD95/CD27, CD4+ regulatory, stem cell-like memory, naive and central memory cells were sorted. The germline gives CDR1 SGDLS, CDR2 YYNGEE. J gave up 3 bases and V 7 bases, and 9 bases lay outside the gene matches. The CDR3 spans 14 residues. The sample comes from a study of beta chain features in type 1 diabetes. Broader study findings: For Type 1 diabetes patients, all four CD4+ subsets carried TCRB CDR3s that were moderately but significantly shorter.

The sequence came from a man aged 30 to 45 with type 1 diabetes. The chain is built from TRBV9 and TRBJ1-1, with TRBD1 matching over 7 bases. The sample taken for sequencing was naive CD4+ T cells from blood. The CDR3 DNA reads TGTGCCAGCGGGCGCAGGGGGGATGACACTGAAGCTTTCTTT. This translates into CASGRRGDDTEAFF.